This T cell receptor beta chain stems from a study of T cells after yellow fever vaccination. As for the study in general: It was SMART-Seq v4 Ultra Low Input that prepared the fractions with low cell numbers. Whole-study results and caveats: Primary-vaccination clones mostly resurfaced post-booster (around 95% CD4, more than 80% CD8). Contamination by abundant bulk-population clonotypes could be present in FACS-sorted repertoires.

The 5'RACE template-switching step produced TCR cDNA and added a universal primer site and UMIs. TCRdb recomputed calls from the 5' RACE reads with MiXCR, one row per CDR3 protein. This sample carries a few hundred thousand distinct CDR3 sequences, almost 4% of them seen once, and the ten largest clones take 24%. Per the germline V gene, CDR1 is LGHNA and CDR2 is YNFKEQ. V was cut by 3 bases and J by 7 bases, with 16 bases left in between. The CDR3 is made up of 14 amino acids. Comments on this clonotype: Its matching antigen is unknown.

The source was PBMCs, collected 5 days after the yellow fever booster vaccination. V usage is TRBV4-2 and J usage is TRBJ2-7; TRBD1 might be the D (6 bases). The receptor was isolated from a man in his late teens or twenties who received the YFV17D yellow fever vaccine. The DNA of the CDR3 is TGTGCCAGCAGCCACTCGACAGGCCGACTGGAGCAGTACTTC. Amino acid sequence: CASSHSTGRLEQYF.